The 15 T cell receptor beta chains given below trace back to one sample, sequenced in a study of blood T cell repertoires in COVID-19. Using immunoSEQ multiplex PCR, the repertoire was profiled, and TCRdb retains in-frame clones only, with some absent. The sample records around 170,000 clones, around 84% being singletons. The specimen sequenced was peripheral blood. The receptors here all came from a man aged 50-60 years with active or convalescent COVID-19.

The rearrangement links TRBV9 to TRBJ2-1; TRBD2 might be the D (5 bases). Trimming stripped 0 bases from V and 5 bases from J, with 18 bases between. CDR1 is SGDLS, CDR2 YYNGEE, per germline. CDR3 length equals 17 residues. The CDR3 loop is CASSVAPASGMNNEQFF. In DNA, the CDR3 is TGTGCCAGCAGCGTAGCCCCGGCTTCGGGGATGAACAATGAGCAGTTCTTC.

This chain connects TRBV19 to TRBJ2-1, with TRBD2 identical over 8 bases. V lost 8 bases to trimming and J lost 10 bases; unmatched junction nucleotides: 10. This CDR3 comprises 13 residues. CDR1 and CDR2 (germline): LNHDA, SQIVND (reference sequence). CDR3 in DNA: TGTGCCAGTGGAACGGGAGGGCCGGGGGAGCAGTTCTTC. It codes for CASGTGGPGEQFF.

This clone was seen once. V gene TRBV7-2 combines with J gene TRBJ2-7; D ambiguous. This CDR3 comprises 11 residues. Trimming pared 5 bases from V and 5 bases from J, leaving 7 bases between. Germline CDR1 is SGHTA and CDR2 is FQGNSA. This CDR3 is CASSRVHEQYF. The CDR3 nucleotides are TGTGCCAGCAGCAGAGTCCACGAGCAGTACTTC.

The CDR3 DNA reads as TGCAGTGCTCGGGGCTACGAGCAGTACTTC. This translates into CSARGYEQYF. The chain recombines TRBV20-1 with TRBJ2-7; D possibly corresponds to TRBD2 (5 bases). Trimming pared 5 bases from V and 3 bases from J, leaving 5 bases between. This CDR3 has 10 residues. Looked up from germline, CDR1 is DFQATT and CDR2 is SNEGSKA (reference sequence).

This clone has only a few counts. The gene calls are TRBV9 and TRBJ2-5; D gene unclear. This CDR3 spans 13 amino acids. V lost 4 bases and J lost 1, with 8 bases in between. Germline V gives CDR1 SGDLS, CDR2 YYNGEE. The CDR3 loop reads CASSPSAQETQYF. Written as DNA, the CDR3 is TGTGCCAGCAGCCCCAGCGCCCAAGAGACCCAGTACTTC.

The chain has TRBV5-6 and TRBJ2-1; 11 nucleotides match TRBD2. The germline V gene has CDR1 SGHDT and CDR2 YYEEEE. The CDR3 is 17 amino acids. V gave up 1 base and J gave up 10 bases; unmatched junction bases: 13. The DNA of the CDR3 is TGTGCCAGCAGCTTGTTTCTTGAGACTAGCGGGAAGGAGGAGCAGTTCTTC. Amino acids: CASSLFLETSGKEEQFF.

The CDR3 reads CASRGGTGGRYEQYF. CDR3 nucleotide sequence: TGTGCCAGCAGGGGGGGGACAGGGGGACGCTACGAGCAGTACTTC. The V gene is TRBV28, the J gene TRBJ2-7; 11 bases are shared with TRBD1. The CDR3 has 15 amino acids. From germline, CDR1 is MDHEN and CDR2 SYDVKM. Trimming took 6 bases from V and 3 from J; bases not matched to a gene: 7.

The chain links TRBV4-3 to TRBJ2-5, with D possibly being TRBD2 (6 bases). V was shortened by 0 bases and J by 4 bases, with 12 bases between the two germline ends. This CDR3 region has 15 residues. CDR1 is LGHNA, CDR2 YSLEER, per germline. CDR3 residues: CASSQDPTRRETQYF. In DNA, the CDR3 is TGCGCCAGCAGCCAAGACCCGACTAGAAGAGAGACCCAGTACTTC.

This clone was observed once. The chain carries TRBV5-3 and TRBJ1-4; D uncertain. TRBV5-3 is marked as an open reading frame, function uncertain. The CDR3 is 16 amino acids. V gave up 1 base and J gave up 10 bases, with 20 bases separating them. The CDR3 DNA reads TGTGCCAGAAGCTTGAGGTTACCGGGGTTGTATGGAAAACTGTTTTTT. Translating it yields CARSLRLPGLYGKLFF.

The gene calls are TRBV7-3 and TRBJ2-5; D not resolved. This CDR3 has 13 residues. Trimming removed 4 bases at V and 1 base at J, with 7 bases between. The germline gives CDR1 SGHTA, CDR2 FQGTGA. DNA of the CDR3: TGTGCCAGCAGCTCCTCGGGCCAAGAGACCCAGTACTTC. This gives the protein CASSSSGQETQYF. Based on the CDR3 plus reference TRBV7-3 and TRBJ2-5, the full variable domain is GAGVSQTPSNKVTEKGKYVELRCDPISGHTALYWYRQSLGQGPEFLIYFQGTGAADDSGLPNDRFFAVRPEGSVSTLKIQRTERGDSAVYLCASSSSGQETQYFGPGTRLLVL.

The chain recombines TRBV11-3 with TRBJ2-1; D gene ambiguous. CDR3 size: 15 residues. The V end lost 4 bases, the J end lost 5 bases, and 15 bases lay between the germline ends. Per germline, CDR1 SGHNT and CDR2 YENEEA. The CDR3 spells CASSWASHPNNEQFF. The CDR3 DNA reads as TGTGCCAGCAGCTGGGCCTCCCACCCAAACAATGAGCAGTTCTTC.

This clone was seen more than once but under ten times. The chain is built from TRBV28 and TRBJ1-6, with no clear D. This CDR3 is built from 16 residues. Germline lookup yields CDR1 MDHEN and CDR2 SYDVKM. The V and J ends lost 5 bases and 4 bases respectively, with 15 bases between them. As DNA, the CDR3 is TGTGCCAGCAGTACCCCTGGCGCAGGATATAATTCACCCCTCCACTTT. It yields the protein CASSTPGAGYNSPLHF.

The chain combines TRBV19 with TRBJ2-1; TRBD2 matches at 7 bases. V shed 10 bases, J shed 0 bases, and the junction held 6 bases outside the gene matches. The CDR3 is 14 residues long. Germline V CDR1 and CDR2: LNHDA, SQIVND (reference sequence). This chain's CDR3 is CATAGDRSYNEQFF. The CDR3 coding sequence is TGTGCCACCGCGGGGGACCGCTCCTACAATGAGCAGTTCTTC.

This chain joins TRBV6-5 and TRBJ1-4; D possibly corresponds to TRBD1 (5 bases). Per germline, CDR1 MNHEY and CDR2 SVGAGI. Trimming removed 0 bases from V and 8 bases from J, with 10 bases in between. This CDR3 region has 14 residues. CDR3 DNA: TGTGCCAGCAGTTACTCCACAGGTGGAGAAAAACTGTTTTTT. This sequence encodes CASSYSTGGEKLFF.

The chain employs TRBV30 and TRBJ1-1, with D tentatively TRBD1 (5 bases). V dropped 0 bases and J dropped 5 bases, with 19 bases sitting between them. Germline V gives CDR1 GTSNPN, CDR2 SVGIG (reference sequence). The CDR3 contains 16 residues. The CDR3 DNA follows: TGTGCCTGGAGTGTAAGGTCTCAGGGTTATGGGACTGAAGCTTTCTTT. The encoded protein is CAWSVRSQGYGTEAFF.